A single sample gave rise to the 25 T cell receptor beta chains below, sequenced in a study of T cell changes during pregnancy in multiple sclerosis. Sequenced by immunoSEQ multiplex PCR; TCRdb stores in-frame clones only, minus some. There are about 20,000 clones in the sample; 80% to 90% occur only once, and about 20% lies in the top ten. The sample here was CD8+ T cells from peripheral blood mononuclear cells, taken after pregnancy. The receptors were gathered from a female donor in good health, enrolled as a control in a pregnancy study.

This clone appeared a single time. V and J are TRBV9 and TRBJ2-1; 9 positions match TRBD2. J was trimmed by 4 bases and V by 3 bases; bases with no gene match: 5. Germline CDR1 is SGDLS and CDR2 is YYNGEE. There are 15 residues in the CDR3. The CDR3 nucleotides are TGTGCCAGCAGCGAAGCGAGCGGGGGGTACAATGAGCAGTTCTTC. Translation: CASSEASGGYNEQFF.

This rearrangement joins TRBV7-9 to TRBJ2-7; D is uncertain. The CDR3 has 13 amino acids. The V end lost 1 base, the J end lost 7 bases, and 11 bases lay between the germline ends. Germline V CDR1 and CDR2: SEHNR, FQNEAQ (reference sequence). CDR3 protein: CASSLVGSREQYF. CDR3 nucleotide sequence: TGTGCCAGCAGCTTAGTGGGCTCCAGGGAGCAGTACTTC.

The V call is TRBV19, the J call TRBJ2-3; the D gene is possibly TRBD2 (5 bases). Germline V gene lookup returns CDR1 LNHDA and CDR2 SQIVND (reference sequence). V was pared by 0 bases and J by 1 base, with 11 bases between. This CDR3 contains 16 residues. The CDR3, as DNA: TGTGCCAGTAGTATAGATTCTTGGCGGGGCACAGATACGCAGTATTTT. Translating gives CASSIDSWRGTDTQYF.

The chain has TRBV30 and TRBJ2-2; 8 bases are shared with TRBD1. The CDR3 consists of 14 residues. The V and J ends lost 4 bases and 4 bases, in that order; junction bases with no gene match: 5. The germline V gene has CDR1 GTSNPN and CDR2 SVGIG (reference sequence). The CDR3 DNA reads as TGTGCCTGGAACGACCAGGGGGCCACCGGGGAGCTGTTTTTT. It codes for CAWNDQGATGELFF.

The V gene is TRBV19, the J gene TRBJ2-7, with 7 positions matching TRBD1. The CDR3 runs 14 residues. CDR1 LNHDA and CDR2 SQIVND come from the germline V gene (reference sequence). V gave up 11 bases and J gave up 7 bases; unmatched junction bases: 17. In DNA form, the CDR3 reads TGTGCCGGGGAAAAATTAGGACAGGTTAGAGAGCAGTACTTC. It encodes CAGEKLGQVREQYF.

V and J are TRBV6-5 and TRBJ1-1, with a tentative D call TRBD1 (5 bases). The CDR3 is 13 amino acids. Germline V gene data show CDR1 as MNHEY and CDR2 as SVGAGI. Between the trimmed V and J ends, which lost 0 bases and 3 bases, there was a span of 5 bases. The CDR3 DNA reads TGTGCCAGCAGTTACTCGACAGACACTGAAGCTTTCTTT. Its protein is CASSYSTDTEAFF.

This clone was found once. The junction and the germline gene differ at one end; a read error may be behind it. Additional DNA sequences in this sample encode the identical CDR3. The chain recombines TRBV5-6 with TRBJ1-1; D is perhaps TRBD1 (6 bases). Germline V CDR1 and CDR2: SGHDT, YYEEEE. There are 14 residues in the CDR3. The CDR3 reads CASSQDRLGTEAFF. CDR3 in DNA: TGTGCCAGCAGCCAAGACAGGCTGGGCACTGAAGCCTTCTTT.

V is TRBV5-5 and J is TRBJ1-1; D perhaps matches TRBD1 (6 bases). The CDR3 consists of 12 residues. Trimming stripped 6 bases from V and 4 bases from J, with 10 bases between. Germline V CDR1 and CDR2: SGHKS, YYEKEE (reference sequence). CDR3 nucleotide sequence: TGTGCCAGCACCCGAGGGGGCACTGAAGCTTTCTTT. Amino acids: CASTRGGTEAFF.

The chain has TRBV9 and TRBJ2-7, with 10 bases matching TRBD2. CDR1 is SGDLS, CDR2 YYNGEE, per germline. The CDR3 is made up of 15 amino acids. Trimming at V came to 3 bases and at J to 0 bases, leaving 3 bases not matched to a gene. The CDR3 nucleotides read TGTGCCAGCAGCGCCGGGACTAGCGCCTCCTACGAGCAGTACTTC. Translated, it gives CASSAGTSASYEQYF.

J is TRBJ2-7 and V is TRBV5-1; D possibly corresponds to TRBD1 (5 bases). V was cut by 0 bases and J by 3 bases, with 13 bases left in between. The CDR3 is 15 amino acids. Germline V CDR1 and CDR2: SGHRS, YFSETQ. The CDR3 is CASSLDWGRNYEQYF. Here the CDR3 DNA reads TGCGCCAGCAGCTTGGATTGGGGCCGAAACTACGAGCAGTACTTC.

The rearrangement links TRBV6-1 to TRBJ2-2; 9 bases are a match to TRBD1. This CDR3 is built from 14 residues. The germline V gene has CDR1 MNHNS and CDR2 SASEGT. V shed 7 bases, J shed 6 bases, and the junction held 6 bases outside the gene matches. CDR3 nucleotide sequence: TGTGCCAGCAATTATGGACAGGGGTCCGGGGAGCTGTTTTTT. It codes for CASNYGQGSGELFF.

The chain recombines TRBV30 with TRBJ2-3, with 8 bases fitting TRBD2. Looked up from germline, CDR1 is GTSNPN and CDR2 is SVGIG (reference sequence). Trimming cost V 2 bases and J 3 bases; bases outside gene matches: 4. The CDR3 loop spans 14 amino acids. In DNA form, the CDR3 reads TGTGCCTGGAGTCCGGGGGGGAGGACAGATACGCAGTATTTT. This sequence encodes CAWSPGGRTDTQYF.

This chain connects TRBV28 to TRBJ2-2; a weak D match, TRBD2 (6 bases). Germline V gene lookup returns CDR1 MDHEN and CDR2 SYDVKM. The CDR3 has 14 residues. Trimming removed 6 bases at V and 4 bases at J, with 12 bases between. CDR3 DNA sequence: TGTGCCAGCAGCTCGGACTATTTCACCGGGGAGCTGTTTTTT. As protein: CASSSDYFTGELFF.

This clone has just a few counts. V and J are TRBV19 and TRBJ1-1; no clear D gene. CDR3 length: 13 residues. The V and J ends lost 5 bases and 3 bases respectively, with 10 bases between them. Germline V CDR1 and CDR2: LNHDA, SQIVND (reference sequence). CDR3 region: CASSRRGYTEAFF. Written as DNA, the CDR3 is TGTGCCAGTAGTCGCCGGGGATACACTGAAGCTTTCTTT.

The J gene is TRBJ2-5, the V gene TRBV5-4; TRBD1 aligns across 7 bases. Germline V CDR1 and CDR2: SGHNT, YYREEE (reference sequence). The ends lost 2 bases at V and 0 bases at J; junction bases unmatched: 1. CDR3 length: 14 residues. The CDR3 DNA sequence: TGTGCCAGCAGCTTCGACAGGGACCAAGAGACCCAGTACTTC. Protein sequence: CASSFDRDQETQYF.

The chain carries TRBV13 and TRBJ2-1, with TRBD2 matching over 10 bases. CDR1 is PRHDT, CDR2 FYEKMQ, per germline (reference sequence). The CDR3 consists of 15 residues. Germline trimming cut 7 bases from V and 4 bases from J; bases unmatched to any gene: 7. The CDR3 sequence: CASTPQRGGYNEQFF. The CDR3 DNA is TGTGCCAGCACCCCTCAGCGGGGGGGATACAATGAGCAGTTCTTC.

For the CDR3, the DNA is TGCAGCGTTGAAGATCGGGGAGGGGGCTATGGCTACACCTTC. Translating it yields CSVEDRGGGYGYTF. V usage is TRBV29-1 and J usage is TRBJ1-2, with a weak D call TRBD1 (6 bases). With 0 bases removed from V and 4 bases from J, the gap between germline ends came to 12 bases. There are 14 residues in the CDR3. Looked up from germline, CDR1 is SQVTM and CDR2 is ANQGSEA.

V usage is TRBV10-2 and J usage is TRBJ2-7, with TRBD1 as a possible D gene (6 bases). The CDR3 runs 13 residues. Trimming pared 3 bases from V and 7 bases from J, leaving 13 bases between. From germline, CDR1 is WSHSY and CDR2 SAAADI. CDR3 sequence: CASSEIMGQEQYF. The CDR3 DNA sequence: TGCGCCAGCAGTGAAATAATGGGACAAGAGCAGTACTTC.

The chain carries TRBV2 and TRBJ2-3; 7 bases agree with TRBD2. This CDR3 is 16 amino acids long. In germline, CDR1 is SNHLY, CDR2 FYNNEI. The V gene end was trimmed by 5 bases and the J gene end by 0 bases; junction bases not matched to a gene: 8. The CDR3 spells CASSPGLTTSTDTQYF. CDR3 coding DNA: TGTGCCAGCAGTCCGGGACTAACCACTAGCACAGATACGCAGTATTTT.

The chain links TRBV15 to TRBJ2-1, with 13 bases fitting TRBD2. V was clipped by 3 bases and J by 4 bases; unmatched bases: 6. The length of the CDR3 is 17 residues. Germline V CDR1 and CDR2: LNHNV, YYDKDF (reference sequence). The CDR3 here is CATSRRLAGGRYNEQFF. The CDR3 DNA reads TGTGCCACCAGCAGGAGACTAGCGGGGGGCCGATACAATGAGCAGTTCTTC.

V gene TRBV11-3 combines with J gene TRBJ1-4; TRBD1 aligns across 7 bases. The germline CDR1 and CDR2 sequences are SGHNT and YENEEA. J was trimmed by 8 bases and V by 0 bases; bases with no gene match: 6. The CDR3 consists of 15 residues. The CDR3: CASSLDIGGEEKLFF. CDR3 DNA: TGTGCCAGCAGCTTAGATATAGGGGGCGAAGAAAAACTGTTTTTT.

Judged by abundance, this clone is medium-sized. This chain joins TRBV21-1 and TRBJ2-1; the DNA was not compared with TRBD1, the D call given in the table. TRBV21-1 corresponds to a pseudogene. The CDR3 is 18 residues long. DNA for the CDR3: TGTGCCAGCAGCAAAGGGAGGATAAGGGGGAACTCCTACAATGAGCAGTTCTTC. It codes for CASSKGRIRGNSYNEQFF.

The V gene is TRBV5-6, the J gene TRBJ2-3; maybe TRBD1 (5 bases). The CDR3 contains 15 residues. Germline-derived CDR1 and CDR2 are SGHDT and YYEEEE. Trimming removed 2 bases from V and 2 bases from J, with 12 bases in between. DNA for the CDR3: TGTGCCAGCAGCTTCTCGGACACCCTCACAGATACGCAGTATTTT. Its protein is CASSFSDTLTDTQYF.

The chain uses TRBV15 and TRBJ1-5; D possibly corresponds to TRBD1 (5 bases). This CDR3 comprises 13 residues. The germline CDR1 and CDR2 sequences are LNHNV and YYDKDF (reference sequence). Trimming took 6 bases from V and 4 from J, leaving 10 bases between them. The CDR3 DNA reads TGTGCCACCAGTATTCGGGGGAATCAGCCCCAGCATTTT. It encodes CATSIRGNQPQHF.

V is TRBV5-1 and J is TRBJ1-1; D is undetermined. The CDR3 is 13 residues long. V was trimmed by 7 bases and J by 7 bases, leaving 17 bases between them. The germline V gene has CDR1 SGHRS and CDR2 YFSETQ. The CDR3 nucleotides read TGCGCCAGCGCCTCACCCAACGAGGGTGAAGCTTTCTTT. Protein sequence: CASASPNEGEAFF.